This passage covers 20 T cell receptor beta chains from one sample sequenced in a study of T cell responses to AZD1222 COVID-19 vaccine. TCRdb's copy holds only in-frame clones and misses some; the assay was immunoSEQ multiplex PCR. The profile shows about 110,000 clones, over 75% of them singletons. The sample in question was peripheral blood, obtained on day 0 of AZD1222 vaccination. Every receptor here comes from an adult in good health.

The gene calls are TRBV19 and TRBJ1-2, with 9 positions matching TRBD1. This CDR3 region has 14 residues. Germline lookup yields CDR1 LNHDA and CDR2 SQIVND (reference sequence). J gave up 2 bases and V 5 bases, and 3 bases lay outside the gene matches. CDR3 coding DNA: TGTGCCAGTAGTCAGGGGACAGGGAACTATGGCTACACCTTC. It encodes CASSQGTGNYGYTF. The full variable domain, completed using reference TRBV19 and TRBJ1-2, is DGGITQSPKYLFRKEGQNVTLSCEQNLNHDAMYWYRQDPGQGLRLIYYSQIVNDFQKGDIAEGYSVSREKKESFPLTVTSAQKNPTAFYLCASSQGTGNYGYTFGSGTRLTVV.

This clone was seen a single time. This rearrangement joins TRBV28 to TRBJ1-2; D gene uncertain. V shed 5 bases and J shed 4 bases, with 11 bases lying between them. This CDR3 is 13 amino acids long. Germline-derived CDR1 and CDR2 are MDHEN and SYDVKM. The CDR3, as DNA: TGTGCCAGCAGTCCTAGGACGGGCTATGGCTACACCTTC. Encoded protein: CASSPRTGYGYTF.

This chain uses TRBV27 with TRBJ2-4, with D maybe TRBD1 (6 bases). This CDR3 region has 14 residues. Looked up from germline, CDR1 is MNHEY and CDR2 is SMNVEV (reference sequence). V lost 4 bases, J lost 3 bases, and 10 bases lay in between. The CDR3 DNA reads TGTGCCAGCAGTTCCCTAGGGGGCAAAAACATTCAGTACTTC. This gives the protein CASSSLGGKNIQYF.

The sample holds a few counts of this clone. V is TRBV28 and J is TRBJ1-1; D uncertain. CDR1 and CDR2 (germline): MDHEN, SYDVKM. The CDR3 extends over 13 amino acids. Trimming took off 6 bases at V and 0 bases at J, with 8 bases between the two ends. CDR3 in amino acids: CASRDGMNTEAFF. The CDR3 coding sequence is TGTGCCAGCAGGGACGGGATGAACACTGAAGCTTTCTTT.

The V and J genes are TRBV6-5 and TRBJ2-7, with D possibly being TRBD2 (6 bases). CDR1 is MNHEY, CDR2 SVGAGI, per germline. The CDR3 covers 13 residues. Trimming took 7 bases from V and 4 from J, leaving 14 bases between them. For the CDR3, the DNA is TGTGCCAGCATGGACGGGAGTGGGTACGAGCAGTACTTC. This sequence encodes CASMDGSGYEQYF.

The chain uses TRBV7-6 and TRBJ2-1; TRBD2 agrees at 8 bases. CDR3 length: 17 amino acids. Trimming took 1 base from V and 7 from J; bases not matched to a gene: 12. Per the germline V gene, CDR1 is SGHVS and CDR2 is FNYEAQ. The CDR3 DNA is TGTGCCAGCAGCTTAGTGGTCTCGGGAGGGTCGGTTAATGAGCAGTTCTTC. Translation gives CASSLVVSGGSVNEQFF.

The CDR3 reads CASSLGTWNSPLHF. CDR3 nucleotides: TGTGCCAGCAGCTTAGGGACCTGGAATTCACCCCTCCACTTT. The chain carries TRBV11-3 and TRBJ1-6, with D unclear. Germline V gene sequence: CDR1 SGHNT, CDR2 YENEEA. The CDR3 loop spans 14 amino acids. V shed 1 base and J shed 7 bases, with 8 bases lying between them. The whole variable domain, remainder taken from reference TRBV11-3 and TRBJ1-6, is EAGVVQSPRYKIIEKKQPVAFWCNPISGHNTLYWYLQNLGQGPELLIRYENEEAVDDSQLPKDRFSAERLKGVDSTLKIQPAELGDSAVYLCASSLGTWNSPLHFGNGTRLTVT.

The genes are TRBV5-1 and TRBJ2-7; perhaps TRBD1 as D (6 bases). Per germline, CDR1 SGHRS and CDR2 YFSETQ. Deletions cut 4 bases from V and 3 bases from J, with 17 bases between. The CDR3 has 15 amino acids. CDR3 in amino acids: CASSAPDRTLYEQYF. The CDR3 bases are TGCGCCAGCAGCGCTCCCGACAGGACCCTCTACGAGCAGTACTTC.

This clone was picked up one time. The chain links TRBV7-9 to TRBJ2-2; D is perhaps TRBD1 (5 bases). This CDR3 contains 17 residues. V was trimmed by 1 base and J by 3 bases, leaving 15 bases between them. Germline V lookup: CDR1 SEHNR, CDR2 FQNEAQ (reference sequence). The CDR3 protein is CASSLEGRGSHTGELFF. CDR3 coding DNA: TGTGCCAGCAGCTTAGAGGGTAGGGGCAGCCACACCGGGGAGCTGTTTTTT.

The genes are TRBV6-2 or TRBV6-3 and TRBJ1-2; no clear D. The germline V gene encodes CDR1 MNHEY and CDR2 SVGEGT. This CDR3 comprises 12 residues. With 5 bases removed from V and 4 bases from J, the gap between germline ends came to 8 bases. The CDR3 loop reads CASSQTVYGYTF. As DNA, the CDR3 is TGTGCCAGCAGTCAAACAGTCTATGGCTACACCTTC.

This sequence joins TRBV10-3 and TRBJ2-5; TRBD2 matches 7 bases. The V and J ends lost 2 bases and 2 bases, in that order; junction bases with no gene match: 5. CDR1 ENHRY and CDR2 SYGVKD come from the germline V gene. The CDR3 is 15 residues long. The DNA of the CDR3 is TGTGCCATCAGTGAGGGTTACGGGGGGCAAGAGACCCAGTACTTC. Amino acids: CAISEGYGGQETQYF.

Ten or more counts support this clone. Within the sample, other DNA sequences also encode this same CDR3. The chain is built from TRBV3-1 (or the pseudogene TRBV3-2) and TRBJ1-2; possible D gene TRBD1, 5 bases. The V gene lost 1 base and the J gene lost 4 bases, with 13 bases spanning the gap. The CDR3 runs to 15 residues. Germline values: CDR1 LGHDT, CDR2 YNNKEL (reference sequence). This CDR3 is CASSQGAGTIYGYTF. The DNA of the CDR3 is TGTGCCAGCAGCCAAGGCGCAGGGACGATCTATGGCTACACCTTC.

The chain is built from TRBV19 and TRBJ2-1; the D gene is possibly TRBD1 (5 bases). Germline assignment: CDR1 LNHDA and CDR2 SQIVND (reference sequence). The CDR3 is 15 residues long. Deletions cut 1 base from V and 2 bases from J, with 9 bases between. Written as DNA, the CDR3 is TGTGCCAGTAGTATAGCGGAGACAGCCTACAATGAGCAGTTCTTC. Amino acid sequence: CASSIAETAYNEQFF.

The rearrangement uses TRBV6-4 and TRBJ2-3; D may be TRBD2 (5 bases). V was cut by 0 bases and J by 2 bases, with 9 bases left in between. The germline V gene encodes CDR1 MRHNA and CDR2 SNTAGT. CDR3 size: 15 residues. The CDR3 bases are TGTGCCAGCAGTGACTCAGCGGACCTCACAGATACGCAGTATTTT. This sequence encodes CASSDSADLTDTQYF.

The V gene is TRBV6-6, the J gene TRBJ1-3; TRBD1 might be the D (6 bases). The V gene's germline CDR1 is MNHNY and CDR2 SVGAGI (reference sequence). Trimming left V 2 bases short and J 0 bases short, with 11 bases between. The CDR3 covers 16 residues. The CDR3 loop is CASSYGQLNSGNTIYF. CDR3 bases: TGTGCCAGCAGTTACGGACAGTTAAACTCTGGAAACACCATATATTTT.

The chain uses TRBV7-9 and TRBJ2-2, with TRBD2 matching over 9 bases. The CDR3 runs to 16 residues. The germline V gene has CDR1 SEHNR and CDR2 FQNEAQ (reference sequence). Unmatched junction bases numbered 11, after V lost 4 bases and J lost 8 bases. This CDR3 reads CASSSDPSGKRGELFF. In DNA, the CDR3 is TGTGCCAGCAGCTCCGACCCTAGCGGGAAGCGAGGGGAGCTGTTTTTT.

This clone was detected only a few times. One end of the junction is discordant with germline, which a read error may explain. The CDR3 nucleotides are TGTGCCAGCAGTCAAGACCCTCAGGTGGGCTACACCTTC. This encodes CASSQDPQVGYTF. The chain couples TRBV3-1 (or the pseudogene TRBV3-2) to TRBJ1-2; D not certain. CDR1 and CDR2 (germline): LGHDT, YNNKEL (reference sequence). This CDR3 comprises 13 residues.

J is TRBJ1-2 and V is TRBV27; D is possibly TRBD1 (5 bases). The CDR3 length is 15 residues. Trimming left V 3 bases short and J 0 bases short, with 11 bases between. Germline CDR1 reads MNHEY; CDR2 reads SMNVEV (reference sequence). This chain's CDR3 is CASSLEQGANYGYTF. For the CDR3, the DNA is TGTGCCAGCAGTTTGGAGCAGGGCGCTAACTATGGCTACACCTTC.

The V call is TRBV29-1, the J call TRBJ2-3; D unresolved. The V and J ends lost 3 bases and 2 bases respectively, with 12 bases between them. There are 14 residues in the CDR3. Per the germline V gene, CDR1 is SQVTM and CDR2 is ANQGSEA. This CDR3 is CSVEDGRTTDTQYF. The CDR3 nucleotides are TGCAGCGTTGAGGACGGCAGAACCACAGATACGCAGTATTTT.

V and J are TRBV7-9 and TRBJ2-2; 9 bases agree with TRBD1. V lost 5 bases and J lost 2; bases outside the gene matches: 6. Germline V gene data show CDR1 as SEHNR and CDR2 as FQNEAQ (reference sequence). This CDR3 comprises 16 residues. The CDR3 spells CASSHRDRVNTGELFF. CDR3 in DNA: TGTGCCAGCAGCCACCGGGACAGGGTTAACACCGGGGAGCTGTTTTTT.